This T cell receptor beta chain was observed in a study of T cell repertoires in cytomegalovirus infection. Overall study context: CMV epitopes, recently identified HLA-C-restricted and well-studied HLA-B-restricted, were used. Carrying CMV and the relevant HLA type showed in public TCR beta signatures.

General study points: The ex vivo response was dominated by HLA-C-restricted CMV-specific TCR beta clonotypes.

In the case of this clonotype: The antigen is unknown.

MiXCR, applied by TCRdb to the reads, yields one record per CDR3 protein. Found here are a few hundred thousand distinct CDR3 sequences, about a third of them singletons; the top ten hold 13%. The CDR3 contains 13 residues. Germline-derived CDR1 and CDR2 are DFQATT and SNEGSKA (reference sequence). The sequence was obtained from a human donor in good health (CMV status not recorded). Some clones in this sample may be carry-over from other donors' samples. The sequences come from cultured PBMCs, collected from culture after CMV antigen stimulation. The chain joins TRBV20-1 to TRBJ2-4; D might be TRBD1 or TRBD2, each matching 6 bases. The CDR3: CAGGGRSKNIQYF. The CDR3 bases are TGCGCAGGAGGGGGGCGTTCCAAAAACATTCAGTACTTC.